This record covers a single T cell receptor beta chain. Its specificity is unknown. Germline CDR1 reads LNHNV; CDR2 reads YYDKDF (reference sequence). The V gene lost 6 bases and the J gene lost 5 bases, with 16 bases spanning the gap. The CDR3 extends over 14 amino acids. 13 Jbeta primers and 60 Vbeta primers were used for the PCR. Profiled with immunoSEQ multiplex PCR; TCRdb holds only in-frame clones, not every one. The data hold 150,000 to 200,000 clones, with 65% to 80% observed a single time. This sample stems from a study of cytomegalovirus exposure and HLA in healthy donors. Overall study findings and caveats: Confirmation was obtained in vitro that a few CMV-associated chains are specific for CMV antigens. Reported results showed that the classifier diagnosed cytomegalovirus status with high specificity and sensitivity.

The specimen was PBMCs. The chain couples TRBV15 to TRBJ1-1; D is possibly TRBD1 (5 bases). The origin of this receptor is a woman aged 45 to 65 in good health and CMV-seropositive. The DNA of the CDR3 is TGTGCCACCAGAGGGCGGGGGGGACGGACTGAAGCTTTCTTT. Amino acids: CATRGRGGRTEAFF.